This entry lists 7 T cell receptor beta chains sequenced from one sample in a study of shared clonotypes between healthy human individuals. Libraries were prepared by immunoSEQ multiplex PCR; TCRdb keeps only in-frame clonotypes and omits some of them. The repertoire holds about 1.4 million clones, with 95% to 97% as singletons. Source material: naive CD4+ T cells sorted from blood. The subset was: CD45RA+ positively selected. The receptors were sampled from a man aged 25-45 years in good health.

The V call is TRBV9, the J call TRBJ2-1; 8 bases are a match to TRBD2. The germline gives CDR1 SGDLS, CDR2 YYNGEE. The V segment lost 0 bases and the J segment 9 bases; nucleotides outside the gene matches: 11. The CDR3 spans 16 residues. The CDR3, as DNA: TGTGCCAGCAGCGTAGGAAGCGGGGGCGACAGTAGTGAGCAGTTCTTC. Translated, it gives CASSVGSGGDSSEQFF.

CDR3 protein: CASSRLREALYEQYF. The DNA of the CDR3 is TGTGCCAGCTCGCGGTTGAGGGAGGCCCTATACGAGCAGTACTTC. The gene calls are TRBV18 and TRBJ2-7, with TRBD2 as a possible D gene (6 bases). V was shortened by 6 bases and J by 4 bases, with 19 bases between the two germline ends. The CDR3 sequence is 15 residues long. Per germline, CDR1 KGHSH and CDR2 LQKENI.

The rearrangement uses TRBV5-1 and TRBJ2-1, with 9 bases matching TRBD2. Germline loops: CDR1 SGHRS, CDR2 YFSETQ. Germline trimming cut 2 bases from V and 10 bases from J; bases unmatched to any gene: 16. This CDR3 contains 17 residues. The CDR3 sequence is CASSFPPGGRVGYEQFF. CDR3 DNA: TGCGCCAGCAGCTTCCCCCCCGGCGGGAGGGTCGGATACGAGCAGTTCTTC.

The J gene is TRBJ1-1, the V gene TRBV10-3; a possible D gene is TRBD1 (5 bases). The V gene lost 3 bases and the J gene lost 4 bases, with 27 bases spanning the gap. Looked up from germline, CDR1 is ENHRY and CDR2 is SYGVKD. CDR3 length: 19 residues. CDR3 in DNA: TGTGCCATCAGTGAAATTCAGTTCAGGGATCCGTTAGGTGTCACTGAAGCTTTCTTT. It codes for CAISEIQFRDPLGVTEAFF.

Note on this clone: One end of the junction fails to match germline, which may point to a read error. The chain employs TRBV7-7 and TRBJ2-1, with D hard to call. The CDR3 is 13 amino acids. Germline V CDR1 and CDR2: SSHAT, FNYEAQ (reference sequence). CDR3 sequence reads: CASSRDSYNEQFF. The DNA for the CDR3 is TGTGCTAGCAGCCGAGACTCCTACAATGAGCAGTTCTTC.

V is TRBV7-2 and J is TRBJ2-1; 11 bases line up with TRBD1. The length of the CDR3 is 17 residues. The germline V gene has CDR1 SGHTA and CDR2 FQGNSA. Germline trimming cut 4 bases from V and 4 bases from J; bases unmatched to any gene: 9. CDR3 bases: TGTGCCAGCAGCTCCTTTTCGGACAGGGGGCGATACAATGAGCAGTTCTTC. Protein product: CASSSFSDRGRYNEQFF.

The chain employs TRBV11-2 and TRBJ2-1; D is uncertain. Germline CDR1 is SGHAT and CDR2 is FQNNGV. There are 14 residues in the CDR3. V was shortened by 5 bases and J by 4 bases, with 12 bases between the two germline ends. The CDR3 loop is CASSLTRRYNEQFF. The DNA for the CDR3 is TGTGCCAGCAGCCTAACCCGGCGGTACAATGAGCAGTTCTTC.